Following are 9 T cell receptor beta chains from one sample sequenced in a study of cytomegalovirus exposure and HLA in healthy donors. The PCR ran on 60 Vbeta and 13 Jbeta primers. The assay was immunoSEQ multiplex PCR, and TCRdb's table has in-frame clones only and misses some. The sample lists 120,000 to 150,000 clones, over 70% occurring once. The sample comprised PBMCs. The receptor set was obtained from a male donor in good health and CMV-seronegative.

The gene calls are TRBV5-1 and TRBJ2-3; the match to TRBD1 covers 7 bases. CDR3 length equals 13 residues. Trimming took 6 bases from V and 5 from J; bases not matched to a gene: 6. Germline CDR1 reads SGHRS; CDR2 reads YFSETQ. CDR3 sequence reads: CASNEGAQDTQYF. The CDR3 DNA sequence: TGCGCCAGCAACGAGGGGGCGCAAGATACGCAGTATTTT.

This chain connects TRBV6-1 to TRBJ2-3; maybe TRBD1 (5 bases). The CDR3 totals 13 residues. Trimming took 6 bases from V and 2 from J, leaving 9 bases between them. CDR1 and CDR2 (germline): MNHNS, SASEGT. The CDR3 here is CASRRQNTDTQYF. The DNA of the CDR3 is TGTGCCAGCAGAAGACAGAACACAGATACGCAGTATTTT.

The chain recombines TRBV19 with TRBJ1-2; 7 bases are shared with TRBD1. CDR1 and CDR2 from the germline V gene are LNHDA and SQIVND (reference sequence). V lost 10 bases and J lost 4; bases outside the gene matches: 12. The CDR3 consists of 14 residues. As DNA, the CDR3 is TGTGCCACCACCGGGACAGACGAGCCCTATGGCTACACCTTC. As protein: CATTGTDEPYGYTF.

The chain couples TRBV5-5 to TRBJ1-1; the match to TRBD1 covers 7 bases. The CDR3 is made up of 17 amino acids. CDR1 SGHKS and CDR2 YYEKEE come from the germline V gene (reference sequence). Losses at the gene ends were 2 bases for V and 0 bases for J; bases not matched to a gene: 10. The CDR3 coding sequence is TGTGCCAGCAGCTTATTGACAGGGTCCGTCATGAACACTGAAGCTTTCTTT. Translating gives CASSLLTGSVMNTEAFF.

The rearrangement links TRBV6-5 to TRBJ2-1; 8 bases are shared with TRBD1. There are 15 residues in the CDR3. Germline CDR1 and CDR2: MNHEY and SVGAGI. V lost 4 bases and J lost 7; bases outside the gene matches: 9. CDR3 in amino acids: CASSSSGTGLNEQFF. The CDR3 nucleotides read TGTGCCAGCAGTTCATCAGGGACAGGATTGAATGAGCAGTTCTTC.

V and J are TRBV27 and TRBJ2-5; the match to TRBD2 covers 10 bases. Germline V lookup: CDR1 MNHEY, CDR2 SMNVEV (reference sequence). With 4 bases clipped from V and 5 bases from J, the junction kept 4 bases outside the gene matches. The CDR3 extends over 14 amino acids. CDR3 sequence reads: CASSSTSGTETQYF. The CDR3 DNA follows: TGTGCCAGCAGTTCCACTAGCGGGACGGAGACCCAGTACTTC.

The rearrangement links TRBV30 to TRBJ2-5; D is perhaps TRBD1 (5 bases). Germline CDR1 GTSNPN, CDR2 SVGIG (reference sequence). There are 14 residues in the CDR3. Trimming shortened V by 0 bases and J by 2 bases, and 10 bases separated the two germline ends. CDR3 sequence: CAWSVGATQETQYF. In nucleotides, the CDR3 is TGTGCCTGGAGTGTAGGGGCTACACAAGAGACCCAGTACTTC.

Regarding this clone: At one boundary the junction diverges from the germline segment, which might be a read error. The V and J genes are TRBV6-6 and TRBJ1-5; TRBD1 matches at 7 bases. Germline V gene sequence: CDR1 MNHNY, CDR2 SVGAGI (reference sequence). This CDR3 region has 16 residues. The CDR3 reads CASSYSGTAMNQRQHF. The CDR3 DNA follows: TGTGCCAGCAGTTACTCTGGGACAGCGATGAATCAGCGCCAGCATTTT.

The genes are TRBV7-2 and TRBJ1-5, with D possibly being TRBD1 (6 bases). V was trimmed by 9 bases and J by 7 bases, leaving 16 bases between them. CDR1 and CDR2 from the germline V gene are SGHTA and FQGNSA. The length of the CDR3 is 13 residues. In nucleotides, the CDR3 is TGTGCCAGTGCCACGGGGACACGACAGCCCCAGCATTTT. This codes for CASATGTRQPQHF.